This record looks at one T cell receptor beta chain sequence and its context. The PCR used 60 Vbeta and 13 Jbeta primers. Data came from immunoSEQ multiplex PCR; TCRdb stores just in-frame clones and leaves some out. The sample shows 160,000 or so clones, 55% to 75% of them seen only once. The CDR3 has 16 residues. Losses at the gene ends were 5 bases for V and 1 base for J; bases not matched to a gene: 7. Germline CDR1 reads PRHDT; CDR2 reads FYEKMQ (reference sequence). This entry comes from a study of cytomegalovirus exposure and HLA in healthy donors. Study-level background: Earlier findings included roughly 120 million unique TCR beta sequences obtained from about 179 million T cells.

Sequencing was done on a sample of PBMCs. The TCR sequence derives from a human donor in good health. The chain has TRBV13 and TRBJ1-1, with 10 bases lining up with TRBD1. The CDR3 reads CASSPSGTGANTEAFF. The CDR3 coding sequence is TGTGCCAGCAGCCCCTCCGGGACAGGGGCGAACACTGAAGCTTTCTTT.